These 8 T cell receptor beta chains were all obtained from the same sample, sequenced in a study of T cells in Graves' hyperthyroidism and ophthalmopathy. What was amplified from RNA transcripts were TCR beta CDR3 regions. The HTBI primer set served for first-round RT-PCR of the TCR CDR3. TCRdb redid the calling of the multiplex PCR reads with MiXCR, one entry per CDR3 protein. The table shows about 560,000 distinct CDR3 sequences, with over 15% occurring only once. Sequenced sample: blood. The source of these receptors is a woman between 18 and 29 years old with Graves' hyperthyroidism.

V and J are TRBV2 and TRBJ2-5, with D possibly matching TRBD2 (6 bases). Deletions cut 8 bases from V and 2 bases from J, with 18 bases between. The CDR3 is 15 amino acids. Germline V CDR1 and CDR2: SNHLY, FYNNEI. CDR3 region: CASPPGWAGQETQYF. CDR3 bases: TGTGCCAGCCCCCCGGGCTGGGCGGGGCAAGAGACCCAGTACTTC. The whole variable domain, filled in from reference TRBV2 and TRBJ2-5, reads EPEVTQTPSHQVTQMGQEVILRCVPISNHLYFYWYRQILGQKVEFLVSFYNNEISEKSEIFDDQFSVERPDGSNFTLKIRSTKLEDSAMYFCASPPGWAGQETQYFGPGTRLLVL.

This clonotype has at least ten counts. The genes are TRBV12-3 or TRBV12-4 and TRBJ1-1; D gene unclear. V lost 4 bases to trimming and J lost 0 bases, with 6 bases between them. This CDR3 spans 13 amino acids. CDR3 amino acids: CASSWSVNTEAFF. The CDR3 nucleotides are TGTGCCAGCAGTTGGAGTGTGAACACTGAAGCTTTCTTT.

Note on this clonotype: A much larger clone lies one base from this, so it may be a read error. The rearrangement uses TRBV12-3 or TRBV12-4 and TRBJ2-7; TRBD2 aligns across 10 bases. The CDR3 length is 13 residues. The CDR3 protein is CTSSLAGVGEQYF. The CDR3 DNA reads as TGTACCAGCAGCCTAGCGGGAGTCGGCGAGCAGTACTTC.

This clonotype was detected many times. The chain joins TRBV24-1 to TRBJ2-3; TRBD1 matches 8 bases. This CDR3 is built from 17 residues. The germline V gene has CDR1 KGHDR and CDR2 SFDVKD. V lost 4 bases to trimming and J lost 1 base; unmatched junction nucleotides: 9. The CDR3: CATSDRGQGRGTDTQYF. Written as DNA, the CDR3 is TGTGCCACCAGTGACCGTGGACAGGGAAGGGGCACAGATACGCAGTATTTT.

With respect to this clonotype: Given a much more abundant clone one base away, this may be a read error. The rearrangement links TRBV20-1 to TRBJ1-2; no firm D call. CDR3 size: 14 residues. The germline V gene has CDR1 DFQATT and CDR2 SNEGSKA (reference sequence). CDR3 nucleotides: TGCAGTGCTAGAGAGCCAGGAACTAACTATGGCTGCACCTTC. Residues: CSAREPGTNYGCTF.

This clonotype was observed at least ten times. This CDR3 reads CASTKQPPLAGVSEQYF. The CDR3 region has the DNA TGTGCCAGCACGAAGCAGCCACCCCTAGCGGGAGTGAGTGAGCAGTACTTC. The rearrangement joins TRBV7-2 to TRBJ2-7, with 10 bases matching TRBD2. This CDR3 spans 17 amino acids. Per the germline V gene, CDR1 is SGHTA and CDR2 is FQGNSA. The V segment lost 7 bases and the J segment 7 bases; nucleotides outside the gene matches: 19.

This clonotype was seen repeatedly, ten times or more. This chain joins TRBV27 and TRBJ2-3; 8 bases are a match to TRBD2. Unmatched junction bases numbered 3, after V lost 2 bases and J lost 2 bases. This CDR3 has 15 residues. Per germline, CDR1 MNHEY and CDR2 SMNVEV (reference sequence). The CDR3 spells CASSLRLANTDTQYF. The DNA of the CDR3 is TGTGCCAGCAGTTTACGACTAGCGAACACAGATACGCAGTATTTT.

The chain uses TRBV12-5 and TRBJ2-3; D not certain. This CDR3 has 16 residues. Deletions cut 0 bases from V and 2 bases from J, with 12 bases between. Germline V lookup: CDR1 LGHNT, CDR2 FRNRAP. Here the CDR3 reads CASGLVRWASTDTQYF. CDR3 nucleotides: TGTGCTAGTGGTTTGGTACGGTGGGCTTCCACAGATACGCAGTATTTT.